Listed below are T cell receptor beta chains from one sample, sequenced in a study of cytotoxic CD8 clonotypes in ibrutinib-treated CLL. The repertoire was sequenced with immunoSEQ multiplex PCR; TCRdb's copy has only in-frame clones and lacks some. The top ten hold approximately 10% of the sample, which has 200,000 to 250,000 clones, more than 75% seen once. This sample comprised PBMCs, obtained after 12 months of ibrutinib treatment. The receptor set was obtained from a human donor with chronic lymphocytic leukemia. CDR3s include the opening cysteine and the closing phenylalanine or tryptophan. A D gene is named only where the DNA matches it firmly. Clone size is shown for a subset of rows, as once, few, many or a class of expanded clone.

TGTGCCAGCACTGTGGGACAGGGCTATGGCTACACCTTC	CASTVGQGYGYTF	TRBD1	TRBV6-1	TRBJ1-2	.
TGTGCCAGCAGTCCCCGAGGCAGGGGGCGGCCTGAGGGGGCCTACGAGCAGTACTTC	CASSPRGRGRPEGAYEQYF	TRBD1	TRBV27	TRBJ2-7	.
TGTGCCAGTAGTATAGGCGGGGGGTACAATGAGCAGTTCTTC	CASSIGGGYNEQFF	TRBD2	TRBV19	TRBJ2-1	.
TGTGCCAGCTCACCACCGTACGGACAGGGGGGCTATGGCTACACCTTC	CASSPPYGQGGYGYTF	TRBD1	TRBV18	TRBJ1-2	.
TGTGCCTGGCAGAGACGGGGAAGGGATTCACCCCTCCACTTT	CAWQRRGRDSPLHF	.	TRBV30	TRBJ1-6	few
TGTGCCAGCAGTTACTCGACCGGTTCAGTTTCCTATGGCTACACCTTC	CASSYSTGSVSYGYTF	.	TRBV6-6	TRBJ1-2	.
TGTGCCAGCAGTGGGCAGGGCAACACTGAAGCTTTCTTT	CASSGQGNTEAFF	.	TRBV2	TRBJ1-1	.
TGCGCCAGCAGCTTGGTTCCCGGGGGCGAGGGTGGCACAGATACGCAGTATTTT	CASSLVPGGEGGTDTQYF	.	TRBV5-1	TRBJ2-3	.
TGTGCCAGCAGAGTTCTGGCGGTGAGCTCCTACGAGCAGTACTTC	CASRVLAVSSYEQYF	.	TRBV6-5	TRBJ2-7	.
TGCGCCAGCGGGCCGACAGAAAGGACTGAAGCTTTCTTT	CASGPTERTEAFF	.	TRBV4-1	TRBJ1-1	.
TGTGCCAGCAGTTACGCGGGGGTTACTAACTATGGCTACACCTTC	CASSYAGVTNYGYTF	.	TRBV6-6	TRBJ1-2	.
TGCAGCGTTGAGGCGCGGGCCAGGGATACGCAGTATTTT	CSVEARARDTQYF	.	TRBV29-1	TRBJ2-3	.
TGTGCCTGGAGGCTACAGGGTCAGGAAGCTTTCTTT	CAWRLQGQEAFF	.	TRBV30	TRBJ1-1	few
TGCAGCTCTATACTGGCCCTGGTCTACAATGAGCAGTTCTTC	CSSILALVYNEQFF	.	TRBV29-1	TRBJ2-1	.
TGTGCCAGCTTGGGGAGAAATAATTCACCCCTCCACTTT	CASLGRNNSPLHF	.	TRBV2	TRBJ1-6	.
TGTGCCAGCAGTCCCCCCCGGTCAGGGGACCAAGAGACCCAGTACTTC	CASSPPRSGDQETQYF	.	TRBV5-6	TRBJ2-5	.
TGTGCCAGCAGCTCCCCCGTTGCAGGGAGCAATCAGCCCCAGCATTTT	CASSSPVAGSNQPQHF	.	TRBV21-1	TRBJ1-5	once
TGTGCCAGCAGTTACTGGGGAGGGGTCCAAGAGACCCAGTACTTC	CASSYWGGVQETQYF	TRBD2	TRBV6-5	TRBJ2-5	once
TGTGCCAGCAGCTCGGCCGGCCCAGATACGCAGTATTTT	CASSSAGPDTQYF	.	TRBV7-9	TRBJ2-3	.
TGCGCCAGCAGCTTGGCCTGGCCAGGGGAGAACACTGAAGCTTTCTTT	CASSLAWPGENTEAFF	.	TRBV5-1	TRBJ1-1	once
TGTGCCAGCAGTGGGTGGACTAGCGGGAAGTGGGAGACCCAGTACTTC	CASSGWTSGKWETQYF	TRBD2	TRBV6-1	TRBJ2-5	.
TGTGCCAGCAGCTTAGGTGCAGGGGTGAACACTGAAGCTTTCTTT	CASSLGAGVNTEAFF	.	TRBV11-2	TRBJ1-1	.
TGTGCCAGCAGCCTTGGGGCAGGAGGTTCCTACGAGCAGTACTTC	CASSLGAGGSYEQYF	.	TRBV5-4	TRBJ2-7	.
TGCGCCAGCAAGGAGGGGGTGGTAGTGGGCTCCTACAATGAGCAGTTCTTC	CASKEGVVVGSYNEQFF	.	TRBV4-1	TRBJ2-1	.
TGTGCCATAACAGGGGGCCACAATGAGCAGTTCTTC	CAITGGHNEQFF	TRBD1	TRBV5-4	TRBJ2-1	once
TGCGCCAGCAGCTTGAGGACAGGGGAGGATCAGCCCCAGCATTTT	CASSLRTGEDQPQHF	TRBD1	TRBV5-1	TRBJ1-5	.
TGTGCCAGTAGTATAGATTTGGCTAGCGGGCCGTACAATGAGCAGTTCTTC	CASSIDLASGPYNEQFF	TRBD2	TRBV19	TRBJ2-1	.
TGTGCCAGCAGTTTATCGTGGAGTCCGGGGGAGACCCAGTACTTC	CASSLSWSPGETQYF	.	TRBV27	TRBJ2-5	.
TGTGCCAGCAGCCGTGGGGTGGGCACTGAAGCTTTCTTT	CASSRGVGTEAFF	.	TRBV7-8	TRBJ1-1	.
TGTGCCAGCAGTGAAGTCGGGACAGGGGGAAACGGGTCCTTC	CASSEVGTGGNGSF	TRBD1	TRBV6-1	TRBJ1-2	.
TGTGCCAGCTCCTTTCTCCGGGACAGGGGCAACTATGGCTACACCTTC	CASSFLRDRGNYGYTF	TRBD1	TRBV18	TRBJ1-2	few
TGTGCCAGCTCACCATTGAGACAGGGTACCTACGAGCAGTACTTC	CASSPLRQGTYEQYF	TRBD1	TRBV18	TRBJ2-7	.
TGTGCCAGCAGTCCCGGCGGGAGCACAGATACGCAGTATTTT	CASSPGGSTDTQYF	.	TRBV28	TRBJ2-3	.
TGTGCCAGCAGCTTAGTTACTAGCGGCTACGAGCAGTACTTC	CASSLVTSGYEQYF	TRBD2	TRBV7-6	TRBJ2-7	once
TGTGCCAGCAGCGTAGGGGGACAGGGGACCTACGAGCAGTACTTC	CASSVGGQGTYEQYF	TRBD1	TRBV9	TRBJ2-7	.
TGTGCCAGCAGCTCCTGGGACGGTAATGGCTACACCTTC	CASSSWDGNGYTF	.	TRBV7-9	TRBJ1-2	.
TGTGCCAGCACTCCCTGGGGGGGGCCGGCGGGGGATACGCAGTATTTT	CASTPWGGPAGDTQYF	.	TRBV25-1	TRBJ2-3	.
TGTGCCTGGAGTGACAGATATGAGCAGTTCTTC	CAWSDRYEQFF	.	TRBV30	TRBJ2-1	.
TGTGCCAGCAGTGCGGCGGGCACAGATACGCAGTATTTT	CASSAAGTDTQYF	.	TRBV6-5	TRBJ2-3	once
TGTGCCAGCAGCGCCCCCAGCGGGAATATACTTCACACAGATACGCAGTATTTT	CASSAPSGNILHTDTQYF	TRBD2	TRBV9	TRBJ2-3	.